This T cell receptor (beta chain) was captured by sequencing in a study of T cells expressing NK-cell markers. Looking at the study overall: It was sorted CD3+CD56+NKG2C+, CD3+CD56+NKG2C- and CD3+CD56-NKG2C+ T cells that supplied the TCR beta repertoires. With respect to HCMV, most of the eight sequenced donors were seropositive, and one was seronegative. General study results and limits: Researchers report these clonotypes also headed the CD3+CD56-NKG2C+ fraction in a handful of donors.

Germline-derived CDR1 and CDR2 are SGHRS and YFSETQ. CDR3 length: 17 residues. A remark on this clonotype: Antigen unknown.

Synthesis of TCR beta cDNA relied on 5'RACE template switching carrying UMIs. TCRdb processed the 5' RACE reads again and assigns one entry to each CDR3 protein, with no DNA. The table counts 300,000 to 450,000 distinct CDR3 sequences; around 5.3% lies in the top ten. This receptor was obtained from a man between 18 and 69 years old in good health. Sequencing was done on a sample of blood T cells: a sorted CD56 or NKG2C T cell subset, CD4+ or CD8+ T cells, or bulk PBMC T cells (not recorded which). This chain links TRBV5-1 with TRBJ2-3; TCRdb lists TRBD2, though no DNA is available to test this call. The CDR3 loop reads CASSPMLASGWGRVSFF.